Each of the 30 T cell receptor beta chains below was sequenced from the same sample in a study of CD8 T cells in ankylosing spondylitis. For these TCRs, the target antigens are not known. TCRdb reprocessed the 5' RACE reads via MiXCR and lists one record per CDR3 protein. The sample comprises 700,000 or so distinct CDR3 sequences, 15% to 20% of which are singletons, and about 20% rests with the top ten. Study-wide results and limits: About 8 highly homologous variants made up a TCR beta motif, and this motif appeared characteristic of ankylosing spondylitis blood.

Sequencing was performed on blood, either unsorted or a sorted T cell fraction (not recorded which). Receptor source: a male donor with ankylosing spondylitis.

This clonotype was counted ten times or more. J is TRBJ2-1 and V is TRBV12-3 or TRBV12-4, with TRBD2 matching 8 bases. The V gene end was trimmed by 4 bases and the J gene end by 1 base; junction bases not matched to a gene: 6. This CDR3 contains 16 residues. The CDR3: CASSSIAGSSYNEQFF. CDR3 nucleotide sequence: TGTGCCAGCAGTTCCATAGCGGGGAGTTCCTACAATGAGCAGTTCTTC.

The J gene is TRBJ2-1, the V gene TRBV7-7; D remains ambiguous. The CDR3 runs 12 residues. Germline CDR1 is SSHAT and CDR2 is FNYEAQ (reference sequence). V lost 5 bases, J lost 10 bases, and 12 bases lay in between. The chain's CDR3 is CASSPGGREQFF. CDR3 DNA: TGTGCCAGCAGCCCAGGTGGGCGAGAGCAGTTCTTC.

V gene TRBV7-6 combines with J gene TRBJ2-5, with D unresolved. CDR3 length equals 14 residues. V was pared by 5 bases and J by 4 bases, with 14 bases between. CDR1 SGHVS and CDR2 FNYEAQ come from the germline V gene. The CDR3 region has the DNA TGTGCCAGCAGCGCCCAGATTTGGGGAGAGACCCAGTACTTC. As protein: CASSAQIWGETQYF.

This chain connects TRBV7-9 to TRBJ2-1, with 11 bases fitting TRBD1. This CDR3 has 16 amino acids. V shed 0 bases, J shed 6 bases, and the junction held 4 bases outside the gene matches. Germline V gives CDR1 SEHNR, CDR2 FQNEAQ (reference sequence). The CDR3 sequence: CASSLAGQGVGNEQFF. The CDR3, as DNA: TGTGCCAGCAGCTTAGCGGGACAGGGGGTCGGCAATGAGCAGTTCTTC.

This sequence joins TRBV4-3 and TRBJ1-1; D unclear. Germline assignment: CDR1 LGHNA and CDR2 YSLEER. The germline V and J ends were trimmed by 1 base and 1 base, with 13 bases remaining between them. This CDR3 spans 16 amino acids. CDR3 nucleotide sequence: TGCGCCAGCAGCCAAGGGACGGGCAAGGGGAACACTGAAGCTTTCTTT. Encoded protein: CASSQGTGKGNTEAFF.

The J gene is TRBJ2-5, the V gene TRBV6-5; 7 bases fit TRBD2. Germline V CDR1 and CDR2: MNHEY, SVGAGI. V was clipped by 4 bases and J by 6 bases; unmatched bases: 8. The CDR3 totals 14 residues. CDR3 in DNA: TGTGCCAGCAGTTTATTCGGGGGGAGACAGACCCAGTACTTC. It encodes CASSLFGGRQTQYF.

The CDR3 nucleotides are TGTGCCAGCAGCTTAGCAGCTCTAGCGGGAGCCAGAATGGATGAGCAGTTCTTC. As protein: CASSLAALAGARMDEQFF. The chain uses TRBV11-1 and TRBJ2-1; 10 bases match TRBD2. The CDR3 contains 18 residues. In germline, CDR1 is SGHAT, CDR2 FQDESV (reference sequence). The ends lost 0 bases at V and 8 bases at J; junction bases unmatched: 13.

This clonotype was seen a handful of times. The V and J genes are TRBV29-1 and TRBJ2-2, with 11 bases aligning to TRBD2. This CDR3 region has 13 residues. The J segment lost 5 bases and the V segment lost 5 bases, leaving 1 base of the junction unmatched. Germline loops: CDR1 SQVTM, CDR2 ANQGSEA. The CDR3 loop is CSVRLAGTGELFF. The CDR3 bases are TGCAGCGTTCGACTAGCGGGAACCGGGGAGCTGTTTTTT.

J is TRBJ1-3 and V is TRBV29-1, with TRBD1 matching 8 bases. Germline V gives CDR1 SQVTM, CDR2 ANQGSEA. Germline trimming cut 6 bases from V and 6 bases from J; bases unmatched to any gene: 4. The CDR3 contains 12 residues. CDR3 DNA sequence: TGCAGCGTCCGGACAGGGACAAACACCATATATTTT. Protein product: CSVRTGTNTIYF.

This clonotype was seen a few times. The rearrangement links TRBV6-2 or TRBV6-3 to TRBJ2-7; possible D gene TRBD2, 5 bases. From germline, CDR1 is MNHEY and CDR2 SVGEGT. CDR3 length: 15 amino acids. V was clipped by 4 bases and J by 2 bases, with 15 bases between them. For the CDR3, the DNA is TGTGCCAGCAGTTCCTCTCGCGAGAGGGCCTACGAGCAGTACTTC. Translating it yields CASSSSRERAYEQYF.

This clonotype turned up a few times. V is TRBV29-1 and J is TRBJ2-2, with 8 positions matching TRBD1. CDR1 and CDR2 (germline): SQVTM, ANQGSEA. With 2 bases clipped from V and 6 bases from J, the junction kept 5 bases outside the gene matches. CDR3 length: 14 amino acids. As DNA, the CDR3 is TGCAGCGTTGAATTGGACAGGGCCCCCGGGGAGCTGTTTTTT. Translated: CSVELDRAPGELFF.

In its sample, this clonotype was seen a few times. This chain links TRBV29-1 with TRBJ2-7; TRBD2 matches 9 bases. The CDR3 extends over 16 amino acids. CDR1 SQVTM and CDR2 ANQGSEA come from the germline V gene. J was trimmed by 0 bases and V by 0 bases; bases with no gene match: 6. CDR3: CSVEDPQRGDSYEQYF. CDR3 nucleotide sequence: TGCAGCGTTGAAGATCCCCAGCGGGGGGACTCCTACGAGCAGTACTTC.

This clonotype came up a few times. This rearrangement joins TRBV20-1 to TRBJ2-4; the D gene is possibly TRBD1 (5 bases). V was clipped by 2 bases and J by 2 bases, with 10 bases between them. From germline, CDR1 is DFQATT and CDR2 SNEGSKA (reference sequence). This CDR3 spans 14 amino acids. CDR3 DNA: TGCAGTGCTAGATCCACAGGCCCCAAAAACATTCAGTACTTC. Protein: CSARSTGPKNIQYF.

This clonotype was counted only a few times. The genes are TRBV6-5 and TRBJ1-5; D not resolved. The CDR3 covers 14 residues. With 4 bases removed from V and 3 bases from J, the gap between germline ends came to 10 bases. Germline CDR1 reads MNHEY; CDR2 reads SVGAGI. The CDR3: CASSSDGPNQPQHF. CDR3 coding DNA: TGTGCCAGCAGTTCGGACGGGCCCAATCAGCCCCAGCATTTT.

This rearrangement joins TRBV30 to TRBJ2-7; D is undetermined. V was clipped by 0 bases and J by 6 bases, with 6 bases between them. The CDR3 has 11 amino acids. Germline V gene data show CDR1 as GTSNPN and CDR2 as SVGIG (reference sequence). CDR3 coding DNA: TGTGCCTGGAGTGTACCCCCCGAGCAGTACTTC. Protein: CAWSVPPEQYF.

This clonotype occurred many times. The junction departs from germline at one end; a sequencing error may be responsible. The chain is built from TRBV7-9 and TRBJ2-5, with TRBD2 as a possible D gene (5 bases). Germline CDR1 SEHNR, CDR2 FQNEAQ (reference sequence). The CDR3 has 13 residues. Here the CDR3 reads CASSFEGEETQYF. As DNA, the CDR3 is TGCGCCAGCAGCTTTGAGGGAGAAGAGACCCAGTACTTC.

The V gene is TRBV30, the J gene TRBJ1-3; perhaps TRBD1 as D (6 bases). V lost 3 bases and J 2 bases, leaving 11 bases between the germline ends. CDR1 and CDR2 (germline): GTSNPN, SVGIG (reference sequence). The CDR3 sequence is 14 residues long. The CDR3 reads CAWSTGTTGNTIYF. The DNA for the CDR3 is TGTGCCTGGAGCACCGGGACAACTGGAAACACCATATATTTT.

The gene calls are TRBV4-2 and TRBJ2-3; no firm D call. Germline V CDR1 and CDR2: LGHNA, YNFKEQ. V was pared by 1 base and J by 0 bases, with 8 bases between. The CDR3 is 15 residues long. In DNA, the CDR3 is TGTGCCAGCAGCCAAGTCTTCAGTAGCACAGATACGCAGTATTTT. Its translation is CASSQVFSSTDTQYF.

This clonotype was seen only a few times. The chain couples TRBV29-1 to TRBJ2-5; 8 bases match TRBD1. This CDR3 is 13 amino acids long. The V gene end was trimmed by 4 bases and the J gene end by 4 bases; junction bases not matched to a gene: 5. Germline CDR1 SQVTM, CDR2 ANQGSEA. This CDR3 is CSVVGQGRETQYF. In nucleotides, the CDR3 is TGCAGCGTTGTTGGACAGGGTAGAGAGACCCAGTACTTC.

This clonotype came up many times. This chain links TRBV30 with TRBJ2-4; 8 positions match TRBD1. There are 15 residues in the CDR3. The germline CDR1 and CDR2 sequences are GTSNPN and SVGIG (reference sequence). The trim removed 6 bases at V and 3 bases at J, leaving 10 bases unmatched. DNA for the CDR3: TGTGCCTGCACACCAGGGGGCCGGGTCAAAAACATTCAGTACTTC. It translates to CACTPGGRVKNIQYF.

A few counts support this clonotype. This rearrangement joins TRBV20-1 to TRBJ2-1, with 9 bases fitting TRBD2. This CDR3 has 13 amino acids. Germline assignment: CDR1 DFQATT and CDR2 SNEGSKA (reference sequence). The J segment lost 9 bases and the V segment lost 0 bases, leaving 3 bases of the junction unmatched. The CDR3 DNA sequence: TGCAGTGCTAGAGAGGGACTAGCAGGTGAGCAGTTCTTC. Translating gives CSAREGLAGEQFF.

The chain carries TRBV11-1 and TRBJ2-4, with 11 bases identical to TRBD1. The CDR3 spans 15 residues. V gave up 5 bases and J gave up 6 bases; unmatched junction bases: 6. The germline V gene encodes CDR1 SGHAT and CDR2 FQDESV (reference sequence). In nucleotides, the CDR3 is TGTGCCAGCAGCCGTCCCGGGACAGGGGGAAACATTCAGTACTTC. Translated: CASSRPGTGGNIQYF.

This clonotype was detected only a few times. The J gene is TRBJ1-5, the V gene TRBV2, with D perhaps TRBD1 (5 bases). Germline CDR1 is SNHLY and CDR2 is FYNNEI. Between the trimmed V and J ends, which lost 3 bases and 0 bases, there was a span of 15 bases. CDR3 size: 17 residues. This chain's CDR3 is CASSERQGSYSNQPQHF. The CDR3 DNA sequence: TGTGCCAGCAGTGAGAGGCAGGGAAGTTATAGCAATCAGCCCCAGCATTTT.

This clonotype turned up a few times. V is TRBV28 and J is TRBJ2-1; unclear D gene. The V gene lost 7 bases and the J gene lost 15 bases, with 16 bases spanning the gap. The CDR3 is 11 amino acids. CDR1 MDHEN and CDR2 SYDVKM come from the germline V gene. The CDR3: CASTSDGNPFF. For the CDR3, the DNA is TGTGCCAGCACCTCCGACGGTAATCCGTTCTTC.

The chain joins TRBV4-1 to TRBJ1-5; D not resolved. Trimming took 1 base from V and 5 from J, leaving 15 bases between them. The CDR3 sequence is 16 residues long. Germline assignment: CDR1 MGHRA and CDR2 YSYEKL. CDR3 DNA: TGCGCCAGCAGCCAAGGGGTGGACCCGGGTTATCAGCCCCAGCATTTT. It is translated as CASSQGVDPGYQPQHF.

The rearrangement links TRBV28 to TRBJ1-4; D is ambiguous. Germline CDR1 and CDR2: MDHEN and SYDVKM. Trimming shortened V by 7 bases and J by 0 bases, and 3 bases separated the two germline ends. The length of the CDR3 is 12 residues. This CDR3 is CASTTTNEKLFF. Here the CDR3 DNA reads TGTGCCAGCACCACAACTAATGAAAAACTGTTTTTT.

As concerns this clonotype: The CDR3 ends on some other residue instead of the conserved phenylalanine or tryptophan, so this is likely a read error. The chain is built from TRBV29-1 and TRBJ1-1, with a possible D match to TRBD1 (5 bases). Trimming left V 4 bases short and J 2 bases short, with 11 bases between. The CDR3 loop spans 13 amino acids. Germline V gene data show CDR1 as SQVTM and CDR2 as ANQGSEA. CDR3 amino acids: CSVAAGPNTEAFL. As DNA, the CDR3 is TGCAGCGTTGCAGCGGGACCCAACACTGAAGCTTTCCTT.

The sample holds a few counts of this clonotype. J is TRBJ2-1 and V is TRBV7-2; TRBD2 aligns across 7 bases. After removal of 1 base from V and 15 bases from J, the junction contained 9 bases not matched to a gene. This CDR3 has 13 amino acids. Germline CDR1 reads SGHTA; CDR2 reads FQGNSA. This CDR3 reads CASSLGGGLLLFF. The DNA of the CDR3 is TGTGCCAGCAGCTTAGGGGGGGGACTGCTGCTGTTCTTC.

The chain couples TRBV7-2 to TRBJ2-7, with 7 nucleotides matching TRBD2. In germline, CDR1 is SGHTA, CDR2 FQGNSA. V trimming: 1 base; J trimming: 8 bases; junction bases outside the gene matches: 8. CDR3 length: 14 residues. This chain's CDR3 is CASSLGRGSLKQYF. CDR3 nucleotides: TGTGCCAGCAGCTTAGGGCGCGGGAGTTTAAAGCAGTACTTC.

This chain joins TRBV7-9 and TRBJ2-3; D not certain. The germline gives CDR1 SEHNR, CDR2 FQNEAQ (reference sequence). CDR3 length: 14 amino acids. V lost 4 bases and J 0 bases, leaving 8 bases between the germline ends. This CDR3 is CASSSDGSTDTQYF. The DNA of the CDR3 is TGTGCCAGCAGCTCGGACGGTAGCACAGATACGCAGTATTTT. Full variable domain (missing parts from reference TRBV7-9 and TRBJ2-3): DTGVSQNPRHKITKRGQNVTFRCDPISEHNRLYWYRQTLGQGPEFLTYFQNEAQLEKSRLLSDRFSAERPKGSFSTLEIQRTEQGDSAMYLCASSSDGSTDTQYFGPGTRLTVL.